The present entry profiles one TCR beta chain with its context. The target antigen is unknown. Researchers tagged individual cDNA molecules with unique molecular identifiers. MiXCR, run by TCRdb on the 5' RACE reads, gives a single entry per CDR3 protein. In the table there are 30,000 or so distinct CDR3 sequences, about 3.9% of which are singletons. The CDR3 has 17 amino acids. Germline assignment: CDR1 SGHVS and CDR2 FNYEAQ. Trimming removed 3 bases from V and 1 base from J, with 15 bases in between. This record comes from a study of early T cells in non-severe SARS-CoV-2 infection. In the study overall: Sequenced bulk RNA came from whole blood that was unsorted, and chains were unpaired. Overall study results and limits: Private and CD4 specificities were missed by VDJdb matching, skewed to anti-spike CD8.

The sequence was collected from an adult who was a healthcare worker with PCR-confirmed SARS-CoV-2 infection or an uninfected control (not recorded which). What was sequenced was whole blood. The chain recombines TRBV7-6 with TRBJ2-2; a possible D gene is TRBD1 (5 bases). The CDR3: CASSLFQGLGNTGELFF. The DNA for the CDR3 is TGTGCCAGCAGCTTGTTCCAGGGCCTGGGGAACACCGGGGAGCTGTTTTTT.